A selection of T cell receptor beta chains follows, all from one sample in a study of CD8 T cells in Susac syndrome. TCRdb re-called the immunoSEQ multiplex PCR reads through MiXCR, storing one row per CDR3 protein. The table records about 140,000 distinct CDR3 sequences, approximately 95% of them present only once. Sequenced sample: CD8+ T cells from PBMCs. The receptors shown here come from a human donor in good health. CDR3s include the opening cysteine and the closing phenylalanine or tryptophan. Each record gives: clone size, V gene, J gene, D gene, CDR3 protein, CDR3 DNA. A D gene is named only where the DNA matches it firmly. Some rows mark clone size as missing; the rest say once, few, many or name a class of expanded clone.

-	TRBV27	TRBJ2-7	-	CASSFSAGRGSYEQYF	TGTGCCAGCAGTTTTAGTGCGGGACGGGGCTCCTACGAGCAGTACTTC
-	TRBV27	TRBJ2-3	-	CASGPWDTQYF	TGTGCCAGCGGGCCCTGGGATACGCAGTATTTT
-	TRBV13	TRBJ2-7	-	CASSLRLTDREEQYF	TGTGCCAGCAGCTTAAGACTTACCGACCGTGAGGAGCAGTACTTC
-	TRBV29-1	TRBJ2-7	-	CSVVGPLYEQYF	TGCAGCGTTGTAGGACCTCTCTACGAGCAGTACTTC
-	TRBV20-1	TRBJ1-3	-	CSARTTASPVGNTIYF	TGCAGTGCTAGAACCACAGCGAGTCCGGTGGGAAACACCATATATTTT
-	TRBV29-1	TRBJ2-1	TRBD2	CSVDRTSGRDQFF	TGCAGCGTTGACAGGACTAGCGGGAGAGATCAGTTCTTC
-	TRBV28	TRBJ2-3	TRBD1	CASSHRQGSSTDTQYF	TGTGCCAGCAGTCACAGACAGGGATCGAGCACAGATACGCAGTATTTT
once	TRBV30	TRBJ2-1	-	CAWTGLSTNEQFF	TGTGCCTGGACGGGACTCTCTACCAATGAGCAGTTCTTC
-	TRBV7-9	TRBJ2-5	-	CASSHPYFGAQETQYF	TGTGCCAGCAGCCACCCTTATTTCGGGGCCCAAGAGACCCAGTACTTC
-	TRBV25-1	TRBJ2-7	-	CASSWVARPYEQYF	TGTGCCAGCAGTTGGGTAGCGAGACCCTACGAGCAGTACTTC
-	TRBV20-1	TRBJ2-1	-	CSASLAKGFF	TGCAGTGCTAGTTTGGCGAAGGGCTTCTTC
-	TRBV11-2	TRBJ2-4	-	CASSPGTKKNIQYF	TGTGCCAGCAGCCCCGGGACAAAAAAAAACATTCAGTACTTC
-	TRBV27	TRBJ1-5	-	CASNLLRDSNQPQHF	TGTGCCAGCAACCTACTCAGGGATAGCAATCAGCCCCAGCATTTT
-	TRBV29-1	TRBJ2-7	-	CSVQEYEQYF	TGCAGCGTTCAAGAGTACGAGCAGTACTTC
-	TRBV7-9	TRBJ1-4	-	CASSYTQGANEKLFF	TGTGCCAGCAGCTATACCCAGGGCGCAAATGAAAAACTGTTTTTT
-	TRBV27	TRBJ2-2	-	CASSLTGNLPGELFF	TGTGCCAGCAGTTTGACGGGTAACTTACCCGGGGAGCTGTTTTTT
-	TRBV29-1	TRBJ2-3	TRBD2	CSVDGAGDPDTQYF	TGCAGCGTTGACGGAGCGGGAGACCCAGATACGCAGTATTTT
-	TRBV11-2	TRBJ1-2	-	CASSLEGTSTYYGYTF	TGTGCCAGCAGCTTAGAGGGGACATCGACGTACTATGGCTACACCTTC
-	TRBV3-1	TRBJ2-4	-	CASSQDRNIENIQYF	TGTGCCAGCAGCCAAGATCGGAATATTGAAAACATTCAGTACTTC
-	TRBV27	TRBJ2-3	-	CASSWDAGDTQYF	TGTGCCAGCAGTTGGGATGCGGGCGATACGCAGTATTTT
-	TRBV30	TRBJ2-1	-	CASLHNEQFF	TGTGCCTCCCTGCACAATGAGCAGTTCTTC
-	TRBV30	TRBJ1-1	-	CAWSVHLNTEAFF	TGTGCCTGGAGTGTACACCTGAACACTGAAGCTTTCTTT
few	TRBV24-1	TRBJ2-5	-	CATSDFGIETQYF	TGTGCCACCAGTGATTTTGGGATAGAGACCCAGTACTTC
-	TRBV9	TRBJ2-1	TRBD2	CASNSGLAYNEQFF	TGTGCCAGCAACTCCGGACTAGCCTACAATGAGCAGTTCTTC
-	TRBV7-2	TRBJ2-3	TRBD2	CASSLRLAGILPDTQYF	TGTGCCAGCAGCCTCAGACTAGCGGGAATACTCCCAGATACGCAGTATTTT
few	TRBV7-8	TRBJ2-1	-	CASSLRSSYNEQFF	TGTGCCAGCAGCTTGCGTTCTTCCTACAATGAGCAGTTCTTC
-	TRBV12-3/TRBV12-4	TRBJ2-7	-	CASSPGDIYEQYF	TGTGCCAGCAGTCCCGGAGATATCTACGAGCAGTACTTC
-	TRBV6-6	TRBJ2-7	-	CASSYLSTDYEQYF	TGTGCCAGCAGTTATTTATCGACAGACTACGAGCAGTACTTC
-	TRBV20-1	TRBJ2-7	-	CSTVSYEQYF	TGCAGTACAGTCTCCTACGAGCAGTACTTC
-	TRBV9	TRBJ1-1	-	CASSPRGTDNTEAFF	TGTGCCAGCAGCCCGAGGGGGACGGATAACACTGAAGCTTTCTTT
-	TRBV7-2	TRBJ2-3	-	CASSLVARSTDTQYF	TGTGCCAGCAGCTTAGTTGCGCGGAGCACAGATACGCAGTATTTT
-	TRBV9	TRBJ2-7	-	CASSVGGEVREQYF	TGTGCCAGCAGCGTTGGGGGAGAGGTACGCGAGCAGTACTTC
-	TRBV4-2	TRBJ2-1	-	CASSPHGDDEQFF	TGTGCCAGCAGCCCCCATGGGGACGATGAGCAGTTCTTC
-	TRBV27	TRBJ2-7	-	CASSRLRDGSYEQYF	TGTGCCAGCAGCCGCCTCCGGGACGGTTCCTACGAGCAGTACTTC
-	TRBV29-1	TRBJ2-7	TRBD2	CSVDGAGPTYEQYF	TGCAGCGTTGACGGAGCGGGACCCACCTACGAGCAGTACTTC